The 23 T cell receptor beta chains below come from one sample, sequenced in a study of Graves' ophthalmopathy and Graves' hyperthyroidism (dated by TCRdb to 2017 to 2018). Reads for this sample came from an Illumina HiSeq 2000. For repertoire sequencing, TCR beta CDR3 regions were amplified from RNA transcripts. The first round was an RT-PCR using HTBI primers with the Qiagen OneStep RT-PCR kit, and this first round was followed by a second-round multiplex PCR, then size selection and purification. The public reads were run again by TCRdb, first through fastp at Q25 and then through MiXCR, and only productive beta chains were kept. Each entry is one CDR3 protein sequence, shown with its most common DNA and genes. The table for this sample lists 170,000 or so distinct CDR3 sequences; just under 40% of them were counted only once. The top ten hold nearly 9% of the sample. The sequencing input was peripheral blood. The receptors come from a man in his thirties or forties with Graves' ophthalmopathy. Donor details come from another sample of the same person, matched by shared clones.

The chain uses TRBV28 and TRBJ1-1, with unresolved D. V was shortened by 4 bases and J by 5 bases, with 8 bases between the two germline ends. This CDR3 contains 12 residues. The germline CDR1 and CDR2 sequences are MDHEN and SYDVKM. The CDR3 here is CASSSVVTEAFF. The CDR3 DNA reads TGTGCCAGCAGTTCAGTGGTGACTGAAGCTTTCTTT.

The rearrangement joins TRBV7-8 to TRBJ1-1, with D perhaps TRBD1 (5 bases). The ends were cut back, 2 bases at V and 6 bases at J, with 10 bases in the middle. The CDR3 runs to 13 residues. In germline, CDR1 is SGHVS, CDR2 FQNEAQ. The DNA for the CDR3 is TGTGCCAGCAGCTTAAGGGCAGGGCCTGAAGCTTTCTTT. Its protein is CASSLRAGPEAFF.

The chain links TRBV27 to TRBJ1-1, with unresolved D. This CDR3 is 13 amino acids long. Germline CDR1 is MNHEY and CDR2 is SMNVEV (reference sequence). V gave up 6 bases and J gave up 0 bases, with 8 bases separating them. This chain's CDR3 is CASSFQLNTEAFF. DNA of the CDR3: TGTGCCAGCAGCTTTCAACTGAACACTGAAGCTTTCTTT.

This rearrangement joins TRBV9 to TRBJ2-4, with 8 bases lining up with TRBD1. Looked up from germline, CDR1 is SGDLS and CDR2 is YYNGEE. CDR3 length: 14 amino acids. The V gene end was trimmed by 0 bases and the J gene end by 8 bases; junction bases not matched to a gene: 4. The CDR3 here is CASSVAYRGDIQYF. The CDR3 nucleotides are TGTGCCAGCAGCGTAGCTTACAGGGGGGACATTCAGTACTTC.

This clonotype was seen at least ten times. V is TRBV3-1 and J is TRBJ1-5; D ambiguous. V was trimmed by 1 base and J by 7 bases, leaving 8 bases between them. Germline values: CDR1 LGHDT, CDR2 YNNKEL (reference sequence). The CDR3 spans 13 residues. The CDR3 DNA reads TGTGCCAGCAGCCAAGGGTACATCCAGCCCCAGCATTTT. It translates to CASSQGYIQPQHF.

At least ten counts were recorded for this clonotype. The chain recombines TRBV19 with TRBJ2-3; D is ambiguous. This CDR3 has 12 amino acids. Per germline, CDR1 LNHDA and CDR2 SQIVND (reference sequence). The germline V and J ends were trimmed by 6 bases and 1 base, with 5 bases remaining between them. The chain's CDR3 is CASSPRTDTQYF. CDR3 DNA: TGTGCCAGTAGCCCCCGCACAGATACGCAGTATTTT.

This chain joins TRBV28 and TRBJ2-4, with D possibly TRBD2 on 5 matching bases. The CDR3 runs 14 residues. Trimming removed 8 bases from V and 1 base from J, with 12 bases in between. Per the germline V gene, CDR1 is MDHEN and CDR2 is SYDVKM. The CDR3 reads CASEGIGAKNIQYF. CDR3 DNA sequence: TGTGCCAGCGAGGGTATCGGGGCCAAAAACATTCAGTACTTC.

The rearrangement links TRBV11-2 to TRBJ2-5; 9 positions agree with TRBD1. The CDR3 is 18 residues long. Germline loops: CDR1 SGHAT, CDR2 FQNNGV. The V and J ends lost 4 bases and 5 bases, in that order; junction bases with no gene match: 17. CDR3 nucleotides: TGTGCCAGCAGCTCAAAAGTTTGGGATTGGACAGGGGATGAGACCCAGTACTTC. Its translation is CASSSKVWDWTGDETQYF. Combining the CDR3 with reference TRBV11-2 and TRBJ2-5 gives the whole variable domain EAGVAQSPRYKIIEKRQSVAFWCNPISGHATLYWYQQILGQGPKLLIQFQNNGVVDDSQLPKDRFSAERLKGVDSTLKIQPAKLEDSAVYLCASSSKVWDWTGDETQYFGPGTRLLVL.

This clonotype was seen at least ten times. V gene TRBV5-6 combines with J gene TRBJ2-2; D not certain. The CDR3 is 15 amino acids. The V gene lost 4 bases and the J gene lost 6 bases, with 16 bases spanning the gap. Germline-derived CDR1 and CDR2 are SGHDT and YYEEEE. CDR3 region: CASSAVGDAAGELFF. The CDR3 DNA reads as TGTGCCAGCAGCGCCGTCGGTGATGCGGCCGGGGAGCTGTTTTTT.

This clonotype was recorded many times. This chain joins TRBV2 and TRBJ1-2; 10 bases fit TRBD1. The J segment lost 4 bases and the V segment lost 6 bases, leaving 2 bases of the junction unmatched. The CDR3 runs to 13 residues. CDR1 SNHLY and CDR2 FYNNEI come from the germline V gene. CDR3 coding DNA: TGTGCCAGCAGGGGACAGGGGCTCTATGGCTACACCTTC. As protein: CASRGQGLYGYTF. The full variable domain, in which reference TRBV2 and TRBJ1-2 provide the parts outside the CDR3, is EPEVTQTPSHQVTQMGQEVILRCVPISNHLYFYWYRQILGQKVEFLVSFYNNEISEKSEIFDDQFSVERPDGSNFTLKIRSTKLEDSAMYFCASRGQGLYGYTFGSGTRLTVV.

The table lists this clonotype with many counts. This chain uses TRBV6-5 with TRBJ2-7; weak D call: TRBD1 (6 bases). This CDR3 is 14 amino acids long. Germline V gene data show CDR1 as MNHEY and CDR2 as SVGAGI. Deletions cut 2 bases from V and 5 bases from J, with 13 bases between. The CDR3 protein is CASSYPGNRDEQYF. The CDR3 DNA follows: TGTGCCAGCAGTTACCCGGGGAACAGGGACGAGCAGTACTTC.

This clonotype was recorded a few times. The V call is TRBV6-1, the J call TRBJ1-1; no clear D. This CDR3 region has 12 residues. V was clipped by 4 bases and J by 4 bases, with 7 bases between them. The germline CDR1 and CDR2 sequences are MNHNS and SASEGT. The CDR3 sequence: CASSAGLTEAFF. The CDR3 coding sequence is TGTGCCAGCAGTGCCGGGCTCACTGAAGCTTTCTTT.

The V and J genes are TRBV12-3 or TRBV12-4 and TRBJ2-7; perhaps D is TRBD1 or TRBD2 (5 bases each). Between the trimmed V and J ends, which lost 4 bases and 9 bases, there was a span of 13 bases. This CDR3 comprises 12 residues. CDR3 in DNA: TGTGCCAGCAGTTCAGGGACCCAGGGGCAGTACTTC. Its translation is CASSSGTQGQYF.

At least ten counts were recorded for this clonotype. The CDR3 DNA reads as TGTGCCAGCAGCCTCACCACCCTCTCTCCCGGACTAGCGGGGAAACTAGCCAAAAACATTCAGTACTTC. It yields the protein CASSLTTLSPGLAGKLAKNIQYF. V gene TRBV14 combines with J gene TRBJ2-4, with TRBD2 matching 12 bases. The CDR3 extends over 23 amino acids. The germline CDR1 and CDR2 sequences are SGHDN and FVKESK. V lost 4 bases, J lost 0 bases, and 22 bases stayed unmatched.

The J gene is TRBJ2-5, the V gene TRBV7-2; 9 bases align to TRBD2. Germline assignment: CDR1 SGHTA and CDR2 FQGNSA. The CDR3 loop spans 15 amino acids. Trimming at V came to 5 bases and at J to 2 bases, leaving 6 bases not matched to a gene. DNA for the CDR3: TGTGCCAGCAGCCCCCGACTAGCGGAACAAGAGACCCAGTACTTC. It codes for CASSPRLAEQETQYF.

The gene calls are TRBV6-2 or TRBV6-3 and TRBJ2-5, with D tentatively TRBD2 (5 bases). The CDR3 sequence is 13 residues long. Germline V gene data show CDR1 as MNHEY and CDR2 as SVGEGT. CDR3 nucleotide sequence: TGTGCTACCCGGGCAGCGGCGAGAGAGACCCAGTACTTC. As protein: CATRAAARETQYF.

This clonotype was observed many times. The V call is TRBV20-1, the J call TRBJ1-5; TRBD1 matches at 7 bases. From germline, CDR1 is DFQATT and CDR2 SNEGSKA (reference sequence). The V segment lost 2 bases and the J segment 4 bases; nucleotides outside the gene matches: 8. The CDR3 is 15 amino acids. The CDR3 loop reads CSARSAGGQNQPQHF. The CDR3 coding sequence is TGCAGTGCTAGATCCGCAGGGGGGCAAAATCAGCCCCAGCATTTT.

In its sample, this clonotype was seen many times. The gene calls are TRBV2 and TRBJ2-5; 11 bases map to TRBD1. The V segment lost 6 bases and the J segment 5 bases; nucleotides outside the gene matches: 8. The CDR3 sequence is 15 residues long. The germline V gene has CDR1 SNHLY and CDR2 FYNNEI. DNA of the CDR3: TGTGCCAGCAGAGGACAGGGGGCCCTTAAGGAGACCCAGTACTTC. It encodes CASRGQGALKETQYF.

This clonotype showed up many times. This chain uses TRBV29-1 with TRBJ1-1; weak D call: TRBD1 (6 bases). The CDR3 has 13 amino acids. V shed 3 bases and J shed 11 bases, with 19 bases lying between them. Germline assignment: CDR1 SQVTM and CDR2 ANQGSEA. Here the CDR3 DNA reads TGCAGCGTTGAGGCTCGAGCGGGGGCGTGGGCTTTCTTT. It translates to CSVEARAGAWAFF. Together with reference TRBV29-1 and TRBJ1-1, the CDR3 gives the full variable domain: SAVISQKPSRDICQRGTSLTIQCQVDSQVTMMFWYRQQPGQSLTLIATANQGSEATYESGFVIDKFPISRPNLTFSTLTVSNMSPEDSSIYLCSVEARAGAWAFFGQGTRLTVV.

This clonotype was detected ten times or more. This chain connects TRBV12-3 or TRBV12-4 to TRBJ2-2; 8 nucleotides match TRBD2. After removal of 5 bases from V and 7 bases from J, the junction contained 9 bases not matched to a gene. The CDR3 is made up of 15 amino acids. The CDR3 nucleotides are TGTGCCAGCAGTCCTCAGACTAGCGCGGTCGGGGAGCTGTTTTTT. Residues: CASSPQTSAVGELFF.

The chain combines TRBV10-3 with TRBJ1-2; TRBD1 agrees at 9 bases. Trimming took 6 bases from V and 3 from J; bases not matched to a gene: 5. The CDR3 totals 14 residues. Germline V gene lookup returns CDR1 ENHRY and CDR2 SYGVKD. The CDR3 DNA sequence: TGTGCCATCAGGGAACAGGGGGCGGACTATGGCTACACCTTC. Translation gives CAIREQGADYGYTF.

This chain uses TRBV6-4 with TRBJ2-2; D unresolved. CDR1 is MRHNA and CDR2 is SNTAGT in the germline V gene. Trimming removed 8 bases at V and 7 bases at J, with 14 bases between. The CDR3 loop spans 13 amino acids. The CDR3 coding sequence is TGTGCCAGCTCAGCATATCACAACGGGGAGCTGTTTTTT. The encoded protein is CASSAYHNGELFF.

The CDR3 region is CASSEGARGSVVDQPQHF. The CDR3 DNA follows: TGTGCCAGCAGTGAAGGGGCCAGGGGTAGCGTCGTAGATCAGCCCCAGCATTTT. J is TRBJ1-5 and V is TRBV6-1; the D gene is possibly TRBD1 (6 bases). CDR3 length: 18 residues. The V gene lost 1 base and the J gene lost 5 bases, with 21 bases spanning the gap. Germline CDR1 and CDR2: MNHNS and SASEGT.